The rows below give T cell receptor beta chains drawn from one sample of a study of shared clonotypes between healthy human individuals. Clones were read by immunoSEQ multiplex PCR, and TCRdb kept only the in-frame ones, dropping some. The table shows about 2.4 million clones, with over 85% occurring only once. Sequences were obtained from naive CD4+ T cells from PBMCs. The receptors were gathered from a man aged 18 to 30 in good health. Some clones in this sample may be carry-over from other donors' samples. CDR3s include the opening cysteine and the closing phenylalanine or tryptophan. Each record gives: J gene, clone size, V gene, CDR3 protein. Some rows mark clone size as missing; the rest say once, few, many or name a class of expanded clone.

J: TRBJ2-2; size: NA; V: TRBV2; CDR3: CASSVTGSAGELFF
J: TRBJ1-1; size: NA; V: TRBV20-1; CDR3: CSAREGGEAFF
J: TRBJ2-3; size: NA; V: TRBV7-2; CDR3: CASRGATASGTGSTDTQYF
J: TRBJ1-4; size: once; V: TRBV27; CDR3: CASSQNFGTANEKLFF
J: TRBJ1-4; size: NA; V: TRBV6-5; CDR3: CASSYRTGDGEKLFF
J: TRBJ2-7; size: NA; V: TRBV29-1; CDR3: CSAYRDSAYEQYF
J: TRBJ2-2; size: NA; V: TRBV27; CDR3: CASMDWNTGELFF
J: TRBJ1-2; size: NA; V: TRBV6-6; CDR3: CASSLGKGNYGYTF
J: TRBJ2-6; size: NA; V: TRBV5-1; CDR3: CASSEGPSSGANVLTF
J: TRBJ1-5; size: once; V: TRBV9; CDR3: CASSPYSRDRAFNQPQHF
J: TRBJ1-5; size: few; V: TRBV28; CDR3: CASTVGQGGSQPQHF
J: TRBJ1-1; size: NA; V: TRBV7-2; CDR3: CASSRGGPNTEAFF
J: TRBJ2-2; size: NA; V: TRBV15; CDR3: CATSRDPTSGRAGELFF
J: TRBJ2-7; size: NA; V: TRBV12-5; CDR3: CASGPEDREYTYEQYF
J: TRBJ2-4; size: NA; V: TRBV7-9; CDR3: CASRQTGQGLAKNIQYF
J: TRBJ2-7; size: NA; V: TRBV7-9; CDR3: CASSLVVGGSYEQYF
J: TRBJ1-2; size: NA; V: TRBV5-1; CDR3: CASSLASTAPRWYTF
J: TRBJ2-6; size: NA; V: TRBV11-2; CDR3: CASSRSSTGANVLTF
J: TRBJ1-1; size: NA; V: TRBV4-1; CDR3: CASSPSNREAEAFF
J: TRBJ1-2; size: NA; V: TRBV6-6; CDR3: CASSYSFGQDYGYTF
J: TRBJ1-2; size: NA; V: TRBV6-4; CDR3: CASSDSRVYTF
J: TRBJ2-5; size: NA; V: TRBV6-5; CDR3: CASSAITGAQETQYF
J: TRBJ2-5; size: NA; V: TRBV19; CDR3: CASSIGGAETQYF